Below, 20 T cell receptor beta chains from the same sample are listed, as sequenced in a study of T cells in localized non-small cell lung cancer. Here immunoSEQ multiplex PCR was the method, and the copy in TCRdb shows in-frame clones only, minus some. This sample yields fewer than 30,000 clones, of which 80% to 90% are seen a single time; 0.95% to 1.3% belongs to the top ten. Sequencing used peripheral blood, obtained before any cancer treatment. The receptors originated from a woman aged 35-70 years with stage I lung adenocarcinoma.

This chain connects TRBV6-5 to TRBJ1-2; unclear D gene. Per germline, CDR1 MNHEY and CDR2 SVGAGI. V lost 2 bases, J lost 2 bases, and 9 bases lay in between. The length of the CDR3 is 14 residues. CDR3 DNA: TGTGCCAGCAGTTACGGTCCGGGAAACTATGGCTACACCTTC. As protein: CASSYGPGNYGYTF.

The J gene is TRBJ2-7, the V gene TRBV6-1, with 10 bases that match TRBD2. The V segment lost 1 base and the J segment 2 bases; nucleotides outside the gene matches: 2. Per germline, CDR1 MNHNS and CDR2 SASEGT. The CDR3 totals 15 residues. The CDR3 DNA reads as TGTGCCAGCAGTGAAGAAGCGGGGGGGCCCTACGAGCAGTACTTC. As protein: CASSEEAGGPYEQYF.

The rearrangement links TRBV7-3 to TRBJ2-3; no reliable D call. Per germline, CDR1 SGHTA and CDR2 FQGTGA. V dropped 6 bases and J dropped 8 bases, with 21 bases sitting between them. The CDR3 covers 15 residues. The CDR3, as DNA: TGTGCCAGCAGTCCGACTCCCTCGGACGGCCGTACGCAGTATTTT. This codes for CASSPTPSDGRTQYF.

The rearrangement joins TRBV5-1 to TRBJ2-3; TRBD2 agrees at 11 bases. This CDR3 is built from 16 residues. CDR1 and CDR2 from the germline V gene are SGHRS and YFSETQ. V was pared by 4 bases and J by 5 bases, with 9 bases of the junction left unmatched. This CDR3 is CASSILAGGPVDTQYF. CDR3 nucleotides: TGCGCCAGCAGCATCTTAGCGGGGGGGCCGGTAGATACGCAGTATTTT.

The chain employs TRBV5-4 and TRBJ2-3; 8 bases are a match to TRBD2. The junction had 14 bases not matched to a gene; V was cut back by 3 bases and J by 2 bases. CDR3 length: 18 residues. From germline, CDR1 is SGHNT and CDR2 YYREEE (reference sequence). The CDR3 region is CASSSSLAAPPSTDTQYF. The CDR3, as DNA: TGTGCCAGCAGCTCCTCACTAGCGGCCCCACCTTCCACAGATACGCAGTATTTT.

This rearrangement joins TRBV7-9 to TRBJ1-4; 10 bases fit TRBD1. This CDR3 spans 16 amino acids. V shed 0 bases and J 7 bases; nucleotides not matched to a gene: 5. The germline V gene has CDR1 SEHNR and CDR2 FQNEAQ (reference sequence). CDR3 nucleotides: TGTGCCAGCAGCTTAGCGACAGGGGGCCGAGGTGAAAAACTGTTTTTT. Translated: CASSLATGGRGEKLFF.

The chain has TRBV5-8 and TRBJ1-3; D gene uncertain. Germline-derived CDR1 and CDR2 are SGHTS and YDEGEE. V was clipped by 2 bases and J by 0 bases, with 9 bases between them. This CDR3 is 15 amino acids long. In DNA form, the CDR3 reads TGTGCCAGCAGCTTAGACGGGAGCTCTGGAAACACCATATATTTT. Translated, it gives CASSLDGSSGNTIYF.

This clone was picked up one time. The chain is built from TRBV7-2 and TRBJ1-2; weak D call: TRBD1 (5 bases). The CDR3 contains 18 residues. CDR1 SGHTA and CDR2 FQGNSA come from the germline V gene. Trimming removed 1 base from V and 2 bases from J, with 20 bases in between. The CDR3 DNA follows: TGTGCCAGCAGCTTAGTCGGGGGTGGCGGTACCTTAAACTATGGCTACACCTTC. It translates to CASSLVGGGGTLNYGYTF.

This CDR3 is CASSRTDNQPQHF. Written as DNA, the CDR3 is TGTGCCAGCAGCCGGACAGACAATCAGCCCCAGCATTTT. This chain links TRBV6-5 with TRBJ1-5, with a weak D call TRBD1 (6 bases). The CDR3 has 13 amino acids. V was pared by 6 bases and J by 3 bases, with 9 bases between. Germline V gene data show CDR1 as MNHEY and CDR2 as SVGAGI.

The V and J genes are TRBV9 and TRBJ2-7; D is possibly TRBD1 (6 bases). Germline CDR1 reads SGDLS; CDR2 reads YYNGEE. The CDR3 covers 13 residues. Trimming stripped 0 bases from V and 4 bases from J, with 8 bases between. The CDR3 region is CASSVEQGYEQYF. The CDR3 nucleotides are TGTGCCAGCAGCGTAGAACAGGGTTACGAGCAGTACTTC.

The gene calls are TRBV19 and TRBJ2-1; 8 bases line up with TRBD2. The germline gives CDR1 LNHDA, CDR2 SQIVND (reference sequence). J lost 5 bases, V lost 1 base, and 4 bases had no gene match. The CDR3 loop spans 15 amino acids. For the CDR3, the DNA is TGTGCCAGTAGTATAGCCTGGCGGGGGGACAATGAGCAGTTCTTC. It translates to CASSIAWRGDNEQFF.

This clone was seen only a few times. V gene TRBV28 combines with J gene TRBJ1-5; D is perhaps TRBD1 (5 bases). Looked up from germline, CDR1 is MDHEN and CDR2 is SYDVKM. V was clipped by 5 bases and J by 2 bases, with 10 bases between them. The CDR3 runs 14 residues. As DNA, the CDR3 is TGTGCCAGCAGTACTCAGGGAGGCAATCAGCCCCAGCATTTT. This sequence encodes CASSTQGGNQPQHF.

The chain recombines TRBV5-1 with TRBJ1-1, with TRBD1 as a possible D gene (5 bases). V lost 7 bases, J lost 8 bases, and 21 bases lay in between. CDR3 size: 14 residues. Germline values: CDR1 SGHRS, CDR2 YFSETQ. The CDR3 here is CASGFGGTISEAFF. Written as DNA, the CDR3 is TGCGCCAGCGGATTCGGCGGGACGATTAGCGAAGCTTTCTTT.

This clone was seen a handful of times. V is TRBV2 and J is TRBJ2-5; D perhaps matches TRBD2 (5 bases). Trimming removed 6 bases from V and 4 bases from J, with 9 bases in between. Per the germline V gene, CDR1 is SNHLY and CDR2 is FYNNEI. There are 12 residues in the CDR3. In nucleotides, the CDR3 is TGTGCCAGCAGCGAGGGCGGAGAGACCCAGTACTTC. Amino acid sequence: CASSEGGETQYF. Based on the CDR3 plus reference TRBV2 and TRBJ2-5, the full variable domain is EPEVTQTPSHQVTQMGQEVILRCVPISNHLYFYWYRQILGQKVEFLVSFYNNEISEKSEIFDDQFSVERPDGSNFTLKIRSTKLEDSAMYFCASSEGGETQYFGPGTRLLVL.

This clone was detected only a few times. Other DNA sequences in the sample encode the same CDR3. The rearrangement joins TRBV29-1 to TRBJ1-1; the D gene is possibly TRBD1 (6 bases). CDR1 and CDR2 (germline): SQVTM, ANQGSEA. The CDR3 extends over 10 amino acids. Trimming pared 5 bases from V and 7 bases from J, leaving 8 bases between. CDR3 in DNA: TGCAGCGTTCAGACAGGTGAAGCTTTCTTT. Its protein product is CSVQTGEAFF.

The genes are TRBV6-4 and TRBJ2-5; possibly TRBD1 for D (5 bases). Germline V lookup: CDR1 MRHNA, CDR2 SNTAGT. The CDR3 is 14 residues long. Trimming took off 9 bases at V and 4 bases at J, with 18 bases between the two ends. CDR3 bases: TGTGCCAGTAAAACCAGGGCAAGTAGAGAGACCCAGTACTTC. Its protein is CASKTRASRETQYF.

The chain recombines TRBV19 with TRBJ2-2; D call uncertain. Germline V gene lookup returns CDR1 LNHDA and CDR2 SQIVND (reference sequence). V gave up 4 bases and J gave up 6 bases, with 9 bases separating them. This CDR3 has 13 residues. The CDR3: CASSTRSAGELFF. CDR3 DNA: TGTGCCAGTAGTACTCGGAGCGCCGGGGAGCTGTTTTTT.

The V call is TRBV10-3, the J call TRBJ1-2; D ambiguous. In germline, CDR1 is ENHRY, CDR2 SYGVKD. CDR3 length equals 12 residues. Trimming pared 5 bases from V and 8 bases from J, leaving 12 bases between. DNA for the CDR3: TGTGCCATCAGTTCGGACCGGGAGGGCTACACCTTC. This encodes CAISSDREGYTF.

V gene TRBV4-1 combines with J gene TRBJ1-6; a possible D gene is TRBD1 (6 bases). The CDR3 spans 16 residues. Trimming removed 4 bases at V and 5 bases at J, with 15 bases between. Germline V CDR1 and CDR2: MGHRA, YSYEKL. CDR3 sequence reads: CASSPGQGTNNSPLHF. Written as DNA, the CDR3 is TGCGCCAGCAGCCCCGGGCAGGGGACGAATAATTCACCCCTCCACTTT.

The chain uses TRBV18 and TRBJ2-3, with D perhaps TRBD1 or TRBD2 (6 bases each). This CDR3 is built from 16 residues. Germline V gene data show CDR1 as KGHSH and CDR2 as LQKENI. Trimming took off 3 bases at V and 5 bases at J, with 18 bases between the two ends. CDR3 residues: CASSPEGGGVKDTQYF. CDR3 DNA: TGTGCCAGCTCACCCGAGGGGGGAGGTGTCAAAGATACGCAGTATTTT. The full variable domain, completed using reference TRBV18 and TRBJ2-3, is NAGVMQNPRHLVRRRGQEARLRCSPMKGHSHVYWYRQLPEEGLKFMVYLQKENIIDESGMPKERFSAEFPKEGPSILRIQQVVRGDSAAYFCASSPEGGGVKDTQYFGPGTRLTVL.